This passage covers 2 T cell receptor beta chains from one sample sequenced in a study of shared clonotypes between healthy human individuals. Produced via immunoSEQ multiplex PCR; TCRdb's table is partial and in-frame only. The sample gives approximately 980,000 clones, 76% of which show up once; about 1.5% is in the top ten. Source material: memory CD4+ T cells sorted from blood. Subset noted: CD45RA-negative fraction. The source is a man in his late teens or twenties in good health.

This chain joins TRBV7-9 and TRBJ1-2; D remains unclear. V lost 1 base and J lost 4, with 4 bases in between. The CDR3 loop spans 12 amino acids. CDR1 is SEHNR and CDR2 is FQNEAQ in the germline V gene (reference sequence). The CDR3 sequence: CASSLEAYGYTF. CDR3 nucleotides: TGTGCCAGCAGCTTAGAGGCCTATGGCTACACCTTC.

On this clone: This specimen includes other DNA sequences encoding the same CDR3. V usage is TRBV9 and J usage is TRBJ1-5; TRBD1 is a possible D gene (6 bases). CDR3 size: 14 residues. Germline CDR1 and CDR2: SGDLS and YYNGEE. The germline V and J ends were trimmed by 0 bases and 4 bases, with 8 bases remaining between them. The CDR3 bases are TGTGCCAGCAGCGTAGGGCAGGGGAATCAGCCCCAGCATTTT. It yields the protein CASSVGQGNQPQHF. The variable domain in full, with the rest retrieved from reference TRBV9 and TRBJ1-5, is DSGVTQTPKHLITATGQRVTLRCSPRSGDLSVYWYQQSLDQGLQFLIQYYNGEERAKGNILERFSAQQFPDLHSELNLSSLELGDSALYFCASSVGQGNQPQHFGDGTRLSIL.